The entry below gives a single T cell receptor (beta chain) sequence along with its context. This entry is derived from a study of Graves' ophthalmopathy and Graves' hyperthyroidism. Amplified TCR beta CDR3 regions were obtained using RNA transcripts as template. First-round RT-PCR used HTBI primers; second-round multiplex PCR followed. MiXCR, run by TCRdb on the multiplex PCR reads, gives a single entry per CDR3 protein. The profile shows under 250,000 distinct CDR3 sequences, approximately 29% of them singletons. This CDR3 comprises 16 residues. In germline, CDR1 is MGHDK, CDR2 SYGVNS. V shed 3 bases, J shed 1 base, and the junction held 7 bases outside the gene matches.

The chain combines TRBV25-1 with TRBJ1-2; 8 nucleotides align to TRBD1. Sequencing input: peripheral blood. The receptor was isolated from a man in his fifties or sixties with Graves' ophthalmopathy. DNA for the CDR3: TGTGCCAGCAGTGAGGGCAGGGGGCGTTTTAACTATGGCTACACCTTC. Residues: CASSEGRGRFNYGYTF.